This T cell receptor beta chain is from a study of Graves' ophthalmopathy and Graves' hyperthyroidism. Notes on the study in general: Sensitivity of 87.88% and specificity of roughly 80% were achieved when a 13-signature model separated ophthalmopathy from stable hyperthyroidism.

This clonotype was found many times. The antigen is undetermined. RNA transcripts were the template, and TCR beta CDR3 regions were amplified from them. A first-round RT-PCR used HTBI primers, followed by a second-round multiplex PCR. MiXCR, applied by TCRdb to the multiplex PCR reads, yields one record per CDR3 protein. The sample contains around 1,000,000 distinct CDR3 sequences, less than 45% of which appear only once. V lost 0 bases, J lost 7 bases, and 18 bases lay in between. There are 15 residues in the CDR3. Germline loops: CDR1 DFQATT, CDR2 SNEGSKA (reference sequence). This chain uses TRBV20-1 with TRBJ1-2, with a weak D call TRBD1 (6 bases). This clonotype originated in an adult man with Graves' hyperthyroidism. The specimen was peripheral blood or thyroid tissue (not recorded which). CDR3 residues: CSARDVGPRGGGYTF. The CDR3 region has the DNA TGCAGTGCTAGAGACGTGGGCCCCAGGGGTGGTGGCTACACCTTC.